This T cell receptor (delta chain) was captured in a study of gamma-delta T cells after stem cell transplantation. The CDR3 contains 19 residues. After removal of 3 bases from V and 0 bases from J, the junction contained 16 bases not matched to a gene. CDR1 is GEAIGNYY, CDR2 EKD, per germline. TCRdb reapplied CATT to the RT-PCR reads. This sample has roughly 3,300 delta-chain clones; 5% occur once, and the top ten carry around a third. This clone is categorized as large. This sample includes further DNA sequences coding for the same CDR3. V and J are TRDV2 and TRDJ1, with TRDD3 matching over 9 bases. The TCR sequence derives from a human donor. It is not recorded whose cells these are; they may come from a transplant donor. Material: gamma-delta T cells. This CDR3 reads CACDYLKGIRGDDTDKLIF. The CDR3 nucleotides are TGTGCCTGTGACTACCTTAAGGGGATACGGGGCGACGACACCGATAAACTCATCTTT.